These T cell receptor beta chains were read from a single sample in a study of CD4 T cells in relation to SARS-CoV-2 and coronaviruses. Sequencing used immunoSEQ multiplex PCR; TCRdb keeps in-frame clones, though not all of them. The sample yields about 34,000 clones, more than 65% seen once. No cognate antigen is known for these TCRs. Material for sequencing was memory CD4+ T cells from PBMCs, cultured in vitro. These receptors were obtained from an adult with COVID-19. The CDR3 runs from the conserved cysteine through the conserved F or W. D genes are given only for firm matches. Size tells how often a clone was seen (once, few, many) or the class of an expanded clone, and some rows leave it out.

D gene,V gene,clone size,J gene,CDR3 DNA,CDR3 protein
NA,TRBV6-4,few,TRBJ1-5,TGTGCCAGCAGTGACTCAGCCTCGAGGGCCTATCAGCCCCAGCATTTT,CASSDSASRAYQPQHF
TRBD2,TRBV7-8,NA,TRBJ2-3,TGTGCCAGCAGCATAGACTTCCCGACTAGCGGGAGGGCCGATACGCAGTATTTT,CASSIDFPTSGRADTQYF
TRBD2,TRBV6-2/TRBV6-3,NA,TRBJ2-5,TGTGCCAGCAGTTACCCCCTGACTAGCGGGAGTGTTTGGGAGACCCAGTACTTC,CASSYPLTSGSVWETQYF
TRBD1,TRBV5-4,once,TRBJ2-3,TGTGCCAGCACCCCGGGACAGGGAGATACGCAGTATTTT,CASTPGQGDTQYF
TRBD1,TRBV6-1,NA,TRBJ2-1,TGTGCCAGCAGCTTAGACAGGGGCGACAATGAGCAGTTCTTC,CASSLDRGDNEQFF
NA,TRBV7-9,NA,TRBJ1-2,TGTGCCAGCAGCTTAGGGGCAGGGGTACAGGGCTACACCTTC,CASSLGAGVQGYTF
NA,TRBV6-5,NA,TRBJ2-7,TGTGCCAGCAGTTACTCGACCGGGGCCTACGAGCAGTACTTC,CASSYSTGAYEQYF
NA,TRBV7-2,NA,TRBJ1-5,TGTGCCAGCAGCTCCCGCGGGCAGCCCCAGCATTTT,CASSSRGQPQHF
NA,TRBV4-1,NA,TRBJ2-7,TGCGCCAGCAGCCAGGTTCTCAGGGGAGGGGTAAACGAGCAGTACTTC,CASSQVLRGGVNEQYF
NA,TRBV6-5,NA,TRBJ1-5,TGTGCCAGCAGTTACGGACAGAGCAATCAGCCCCAGCATTTT,CASSYGQSNQPQHF
NA,TRBV29-1,NA,TRBJ1-3,TGCAGCGGGTGCAGGGGAAGTTGCTCTGGAAACACCATATATTTT,CSGCRGSCSGNTIYF
NA,TRBV6-5,NA,TRBJ1-1,TGTGCCAGCAGAGGGGTGGGTGAAGCTTTCTTT,CASRGVGEAFF
NA,TRBV5-1,NA,TRBJ2-1,TGCGCCAGCAGCTTGGTCGGGGGGCTACCCTACAATGAGCAGTTCTTC,CASSLVGGLPYNEQFF
NA,TRBV6-1,NA,TRBJ1-3,TGTGCCAGCAGTGAAGCGCTTGGCCTCTTAAACACCATATATTTT,CASSEALGLLNTIYF
NA,TRBV11-2,once,TRBJ1-6,TGTGCCAGCAGCTTAGGGTGGGCAGGATATAATTCACCCCTCCACTTT,CASSLGWAGYNSPLHF
NA,TRBV18,NA,TRBJ2-3,TGTGCCAGCTCACCTAGCACAGATACGCAGTATTTT,CASSPSTDTQYF
NA,TRBV7-9,NA,TRBJ2-1,TGTGCCAGCAGCTTAGACAGGGCTCAGGGGGGCATCAACAATGAGCAGTTCTTC,CASSLDRAQGGINNEQFF
TRBD2,TRBV7-9,once,TRBJ2-1,TGTGCCAGCAGCTTAACTAGCGGCCACTCCTACAATGAGCAGTTCTTC,CASSLTSGHSYNEQFF
NA,TRBV7-2,NA,TRBJ1-2,TGTGCCAGCACCTCCGAACAACAGGGACGAGCCTATGGCTACACCTTC,CASTSEQQGRAYGYTF
NA,TRBV5-1,NA,TRBJ2-7,TGCGCCAGCAGCCCCCTCCTAGTAACCTACGAGCAGTACTTC,CASSPLLVTYEQYF
NA,TRBV6-2/TRBV6-3,NA,TRBJ2-3,TGTGCCAGCAGTCCAGGGAACACAGATACGCAGTATTTT,CASSPGNTDTQYF
TRBD2,TRBV3-1/TRBV3-2,once,TRBJ2-3,TGTGCCAGCAGCCAAGATCAGAGGACTAGAGTCACTTTT,CASSQDQRTRVTF
TRBD1,TRBV19,NA,TRBJ1-5,TGTGCCAGTAGTAAAGTACAGGGGGCCCAGCAGCCCCAGCATTTT,CASSKVQGAQQPQHF
NA,TRBV20-1,NA,TRBJ2-7,TGCAGTGCCGGGTTAGAGCAGTACTTC,CSAGLEQYF
NA,TRBV24-1,few,TRBJ1-5,TGTGCCACCAGTGATCCTACGGGGGATCAGCCCCAGCATTTT,CATSDPTGDQPQHF
TRBD2,TRBV27,NA,TRBJ2-1,TGTGCCAGCAGACGTAATAGCGGGACGTCCTACAATGAGCAGTTCTTC,CASRRNSGTSYNEQFF
NA,TRBV27,NA,TRBJ1-2,TGTGCCACCGCCCCCAGGGTTCCCTCGATGTCGGACTATGGCTACACCTTC,CATAPRVPSMSDYGYTF
NA,TRBV11-2,once,TRBJ2-1,TGTGCCAGCAGCTTAGTCGGGAGTTCCTACAATGAGCAGTTCTTC,CASSLVGSSYNEQFF
TRBD2,TRBV9,NA,TRBJ2-3,TGTGCCAGCAGCGTAGTAACTAGCGGGATAGATACGCAGTATTTT,CASSVVTSGIDTQYF
TRBD1,TRBV6-4,NA,TRBJ2-2,TGTGCCAGCAGTGATTTACAGGGGAATGGCACCGGGGAGCTGTTTTTT,CASSDLQGNGTGELFF
TRBD2,TRBV27,NA,TRBJ2-7,TGTGCCAGCAGTTTACTAGCGGGCTACGAGCAGTACTTC,CASSLLAGYEQYF
TRBD2,TRBV2,NA,TRBJ2-5,TGTGCCAGCAGTAGCGGGAGCCGCTCGGTAGAGACCCAGTACTTC,CASSSGSRSVETQYF
TRBD2,TRBV18,once,TRBJ2-1,TGTGCCAGCTCACCACCGGCAGGCACTAGCGCATACAATGAGCAGTTCTTC,CASSPPAGTSAYNEQFF
NA,TRBV12-3/TRBV12-4,NA,TRBJ2-1,TGTGCCAGCAGTTTTTCAAACAATGAGCAGTTCTTC,CASSFSNNEQFF
TRBD1,TRBV6-5,NA,TRBJ1-5,TGTGCCAGCAGTCGACAGGGGGCGCGTCAGCCCCAGCATTTT,CASSRQGARQPQHF
NA,TRBV5-1,once,TRBJ2-6,TGCGCCAGCAGCGACTCAGGGGCTGGGGCCAACGTCCTGACTTTC,CASSDSGAGANVLTF
NA,TRBV7-9,NA,TRBJ1-4,TGTGCCAGCAGCTTGGGGGCCAGGGAAACCTATAATGAAAAACTGTTTTTT,CASSLGARETYNEKLFF
NA,TRBV6-1,NA,TRBJ1-5,TGTGCCAGCAGTGAAAACAGGGATCAGCCCCAGCATTTT,CASSENRDQPQHF
NA,TRBV28,NA,TRBJ1-4,TGTGCCAGCAGCCTCGCGGGGGGACCTAATGAAAAACTGTTTTTT,CASSLAGGPNEKLFF
TRBD1,TRBV4-2,NA,TRBJ2-6,TGTGCCAGCAGCCAAGCGGGACAGAGACTCTCTGGGGCCAACGTCCTGACTTTC,CASSQAGQRLSGANVLTF
TRBD2,TRBV10-1,few,TRBJ2-1,TGCGCCAGCAGCCCCAGCGGGGCCTACAATGAGCAGTTCTTC,CASSPSGAYNEQFF
TRBD2,TRBV7-2,NA,TRBJ2-5,TGTGCCAGCAGCTCACCCCCCGGGACTAGCGTACCCCAAGAGACCCAGTACTTC,CASSSPPGTSVPQETQYF
NA,TRBV28,NA,TRBJ1-4,TGTGCCAGCAGCCCCGAACCCGGAACTGAAAAACTGTTTTTT,CASSPEPGTEKLFF
NA,TRBV10-3,once,TRBJ2-5,TGTGCCATCAGTGAGGGGGAGACCCAGTACTTC,CAISEGETQYF